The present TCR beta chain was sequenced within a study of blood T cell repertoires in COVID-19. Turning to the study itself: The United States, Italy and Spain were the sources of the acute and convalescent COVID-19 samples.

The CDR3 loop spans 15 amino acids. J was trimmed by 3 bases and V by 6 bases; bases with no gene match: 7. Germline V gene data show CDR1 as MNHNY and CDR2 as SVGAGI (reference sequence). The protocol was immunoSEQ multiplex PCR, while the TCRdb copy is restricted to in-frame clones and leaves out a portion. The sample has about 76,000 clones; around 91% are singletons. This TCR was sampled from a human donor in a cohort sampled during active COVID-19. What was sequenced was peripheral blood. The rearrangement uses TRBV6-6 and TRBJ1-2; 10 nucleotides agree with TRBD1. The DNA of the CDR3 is TGTGCCAGCAGACCCCGGACAGGGGGAGACTATGGCTACACCTTC. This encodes CASRPRTGGDYGYTF.